The T cell receptor beta chain under discussion was sequenced for a study of blood T cell repertoires in COVID-19. V was cut by 8 bases and J by 4 bases, with 14 bases left in between. The germline CDR1 and CDR2 sequences are MNHEY and SVGAGI. This CDR3 contains 13 residues. This table comes from immunoSEQ multiplex PCR, and its TCRdb copy is limited to in-frame clones, with some not included. Here the sample spans around 430,000 clones, around 89% being singletons. The sample was peripheral blood. This sequence joins TRBV6-5 and TRBJ1-2; no reliable D call. This TCR derives from a woman aged 45 to 65 with COVID-19, enrolled during active disease. CDR3 amino acids: CASSSPPFYGYTF. The CDR3 DNA reads TGTGCCAGCTCTTCTCCCCCTTTCTATGGCTACACCTTC.